The source of this T cell receptor (beta chain) is a study of blood T cell repertoires in COVID-19. Study-level information: Sites in the United States, Italy and Spain provided acute and convalescent COVID-19 samples. T cells, B-cell-depleted T cells, or PBMCs supplied cDNA or gDNA.

V dropped 2 bases and J dropped 5; count of bases not matched to a gene: 8. Germline V gene sequence: CDR1 SGHDN, CDR2 FVKESK. The CDR3 runs to 15 residues. Methods used by the authors: Reference gene primer amplification gave nucleated cell count estimates. Method: immunoSEQ multiplex PCR; TCRdb's copy keeps in-frame clones and lacks some. That table gives V, J and clone size, and the DNA gave D and trimming. This table holds about 190,000 clones, around four fifths found once. In its sample, this clone was seen a few times. Specimen: peripheral blood. The genes are TRBV14 and TRBJ1-1; 7 bases align to TRBD1. The receptor's source is a human donor in a cohort sampled during active COVID-19. CDR3 region: CASSQLDRDATEAFF. CDR3 in DNA: TGTGCCAGCAGCCAACTCGACAGGGATGCGACTGAAGCTTTCTTT.